This T cell receptor beta chain was observed in a study of molecular identifiers for immune sequencing clone quantification. Germline values: CDR1 MNHEY, CDR2 SVGEGT. The CDR3 spans 17 residues. Worth noting for this clonotype: The junction departs from germline at one end; a sequencing error may be responsible.

Each CDR3 protein gets one entry after TCRdb re-called the PCR reads with MiXCR. The data show over 300,000 distinct CDR3 sequences, with 24% seen just once and 0.65% to 0.75% held by the top ten. What was sequenced was naive CD8+ T cells from blood, with Jurkat cell RNA spiked in. The subset denotes: FACS-sorted CD8+CD4-CCR7+CD45RA+ naive T cells. The sequence was collected from a human donor in good health. Some libraries in this study had Jurkat cell RNA spiked in. The chain links TRBV6-2 or TRBV6-3 to TRBJ1-5, with TRBD1 identical over 12 bases. DNA of the CDR3: TGTTCCAGCAGTTACCCCACCGGGACAGGGGGCGGTCAGCCCCAGCATTTT. This gives the protein CSSSYPTGTGGGQPQHF.